These T cell receptor beta chains were read from a single sample in a study of synovial regulatory T cells in juvenile arthritis. TCRdb's copy holds only in-frame clones and misses some; the assay was immunoSEQ multiplex PCR. The sample holds some 1,200 clones. The sequencing sample was made of Treg cells from blood. The source is a donor aged 2-35 years with juvenile idiopathic arthritis. Both conserved end residues are part of each CDR3. Expanded clones get a size class; other rows say once, few or many, or leave the size out.

v_call,j_call,clone_size,cdr3_aa
TRBV5-1,TRBJ1-2,medium-sized,CASSPGTTGYTF
TRBV9,TRBJ2-5,medium-sized,CASSPLPHQETQYF
TRBV5-1,TRBJ2-7,medium-sized,CASSSTSGGQNYEQYF
TRBV7-2,TRBJ2-7,medium-sized,CASSIDRPEQYF
TRBV2,TRBJ2-7,medium-sized,CASSGTSGRDPYEQYF
TRBV6-1,TRBJ2-2,medium-sized,CASMGVVADTGELFF
TRBV10-3,TRBJ1-5,medium-sized,CAISAARGNQPQHF
TRBV6-1,TRBJ2-4,medium-sized,CASSDVGAKNIQYF
TRBV20-1,TRBJ2-3,medium-sized,CSKGGDTQYF
TRBV7-9,TRBJ2-6,medium-sized,CASTRTDIGFVEANVLTF
TRBV7-2,TRBJ1-2,.,CASRSTGGSGYTF
TRBV29-1,TRBJ2-7,medium-sized,CSVEQGAAGFKQYF
TRBV6-1,TRBJ2-1,medium-sized,CASSEVRGDEQFF
TRBV9,TRBJ2-2,medium-sized,CASSLTSGPNSGELFF
TRBV7-3,TRBJ2-1,medium-sized,CASSTNLRGEQFF
TRBV7-2,TRBJ1-5,medium-sized,CASSQTGHSNQPQHF